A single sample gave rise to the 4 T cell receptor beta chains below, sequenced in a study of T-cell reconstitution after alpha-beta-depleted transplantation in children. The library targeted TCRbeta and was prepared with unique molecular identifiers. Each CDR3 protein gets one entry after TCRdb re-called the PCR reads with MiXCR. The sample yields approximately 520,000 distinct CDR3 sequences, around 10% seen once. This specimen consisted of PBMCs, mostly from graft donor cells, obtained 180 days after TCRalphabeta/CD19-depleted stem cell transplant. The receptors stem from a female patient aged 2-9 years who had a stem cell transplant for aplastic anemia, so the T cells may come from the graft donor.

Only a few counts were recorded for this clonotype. The CDR3 nucleotides read TGTGCCAGCAGTGGACGAGCGGAGCAGTACTTC. It is translated as CASSGRAEQYF. The V gene is TRBV2, the J gene TRBJ2-7, with unresolved D. Germline-derived CDR1 and CDR2 are SNHLY and FYNNEI. The CDR3 is 11 amino acids. V lost 4 bases, J lost 7 bases, and 8 bases lay in between.

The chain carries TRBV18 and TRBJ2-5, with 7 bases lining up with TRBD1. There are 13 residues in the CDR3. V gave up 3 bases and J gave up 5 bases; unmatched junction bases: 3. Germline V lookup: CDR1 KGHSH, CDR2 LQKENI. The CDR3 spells CASSPQQGETQYF. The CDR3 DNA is TGTGCCAGCTCACCGCAACAGGGGGAGACCCAGTACTTC.

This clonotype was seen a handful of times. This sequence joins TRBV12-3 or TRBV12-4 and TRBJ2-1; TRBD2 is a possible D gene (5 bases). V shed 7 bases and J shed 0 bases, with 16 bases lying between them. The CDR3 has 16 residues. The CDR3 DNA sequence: TGTGCCAGCAAGCAACGGGGTACTTACTCCTACAATGAGCAGTTCTTC. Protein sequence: CASKQRGTYSYNEQFF.

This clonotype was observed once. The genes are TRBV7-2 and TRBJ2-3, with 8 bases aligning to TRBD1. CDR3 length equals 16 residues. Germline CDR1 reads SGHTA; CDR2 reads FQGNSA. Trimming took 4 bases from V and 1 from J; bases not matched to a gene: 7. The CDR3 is CASSSHPGQGTDTQYF. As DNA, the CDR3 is TGTGCCAGCAGCTCCCATCCGGGACAGGGCACAGATACGCAGTATTTT.